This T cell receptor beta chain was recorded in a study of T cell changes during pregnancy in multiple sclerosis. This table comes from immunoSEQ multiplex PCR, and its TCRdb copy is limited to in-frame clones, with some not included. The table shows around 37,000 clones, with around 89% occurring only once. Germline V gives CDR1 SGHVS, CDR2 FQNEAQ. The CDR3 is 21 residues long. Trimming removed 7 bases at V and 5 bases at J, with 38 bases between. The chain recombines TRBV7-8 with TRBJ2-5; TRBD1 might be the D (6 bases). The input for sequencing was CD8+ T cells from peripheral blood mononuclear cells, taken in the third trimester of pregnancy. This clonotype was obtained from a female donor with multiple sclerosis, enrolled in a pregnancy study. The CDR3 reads CASTLPPRNRDTPGSGETQYF. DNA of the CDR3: TGTGCCAGCACCCTCCCCCCGCGAAACCGGGACACACCTGGGTCGGGTGAGACCCAGTACTTC.